A selection of T cell receptor beta chains follows, all from one sample in a study of identical twins. TCRdb recomputed calls from the 5' RACE reads with MiXCR, one row per CDR3 protein. The sample has under 250,000 distinct CDR3 sequences, 12% seen once. These records were also assigned to another study, of yellow fever vaccine responses in identical twins.

The sample taken for sequencing was memory (CD45RO+) T cells sorted from blood. Receptor source: a young woman in good health. The CDR3 runs from the conserved cysteine through the conserved F or W. A D gene is named only where the DNA matches it firmly. Clone size, where shown, is once, few, many, or a class for clones that have expanded.

v_call: TRBV29-1; clone_size: .; d_call: TRBD2; j_call: TRBJ2-3; cdr3_nt: TGCAGCGTTGAAGGTTCCGGGACTAGCGGATCTAGCACAGATACGCAGTATTTT; cdr3_aa: CSVEGSGTSGSSTDTQYF
v_call: TRBV20-1; clone_size: few; d_call: TRBD2; j_call: TRBJ2-2; cdr3_nt: TGCAGTGCTAGAGATCTAATTAGCGGGGACCCGAACACCGGGGAGCTGTTTTTT; cdr3_aa: CSARDLISGDPNTGELFF
v_call: TRBV4-3; clone_size: few; d_call: TRBD2; j_call: TRBJ2-2; cdr3_nt: TGCGCCAGCAGCCACGCCGGGACTAGCGGGAGAACCGGGGAGCTGTTTTTT; cdr3_aa: CASSHAGTSGRTGELFF
v_call: TRBV6-4; clone_size: once; d_call: TRBD2; j_call: TRBJ2-1; cdr3_nt: TGTGCCAGCAGTGACGCGAGCGGGGGGGCGAATGAGCAGTTCTTC; cdr3_aa: CASSDASGGANEQFF
v_call: TRBV7-9; clone_size: few; d_call: .; j_call: TRBJ1-1; cdr3_nt: TGTGCCAGCAGCTTAGCCCTCGGAGAAGGAGCTTTCTTT; cdr3_aa: CASSLALGEGAFF
v_call: TRBV5-1; clone_size: few; d_call: .; j_call: TRBJ1-4; cdr3_nt: TGCGCCAGCAGCTACACGACGGGGTATAATGAAAAACTGTTTTTT; cdr3_aa: CASSYTTGYNEKLFF
v_call: TRBV6-2/TRBV6-3; clone_size: .; d_call: .; j_call: TRBJ2-7; cdr3_nt: TGTGCCAGCAGTTATCCGGACTTTTCCTACGAGCAGTACTTC; cdr3_aa: CASSYPDFSYEQYF
v_call: TRBV4-2; clone_size: .; d_call: .; j_call: TRBJ2-2; cdr3_nt: TGTGCCAGCAGCCATCCGGGCGCGAACACCGGGGAGCTGTTTTTT; cdr3_aa: CASSHPGANTGELFF
v_call: TRBV10-3; clone_size: few; d_call: .; j_call: TRBJ1-6; cdr3_nt: TGTGCCATCAGTGAAGGGGGATTTGGGAATTCACCCCTCCACTTT; cdr3_aa: CAISEGGFGNSPLHF
v_call: TRBV7-9; clone_size: .; d_call: .; j_call: TRBJ2-5; cdr3_nt: TGTGCCAGCAGCTTATCAGTGAGGGAGACCCAGTACTTC; cdr3_aa: CASSLSVRETQYF
v_call: TRBV24-1; clone_size: few; d_call: .; j_call: TRBJ2-1; cdr3_nt: TGTGCCACCAGTGATTTGCAAGCAGGGACCAATGAGCAGTTCTTC; cdr3_aa: CATSDLQAGTNEQFF
v_call: TRBV29-1; clone_size: few; d_call: .; j_call: TRBJ2-1; cdr3_nt: TGCAGCGTTGGACAGGTGTTCTACAATGAGCAGTTCTTC; cdr3_aa: CSVGQVFYNEQFF